The clone carrying this TCR beta chain was recorded many times. The antigen remains unidentified. The data were taken from a study of response to subunit inactivated influenza vaccine. Study outcomes and limitations: Only a handful of new T cells, the authors suggested, are recruited with each seasonal influenza vaccination.

TCRdb ran MiXCR on the RT-PCR reads and lists one entry per CDR3 protein. The sample carries some 640,000 distinct CDR3 sequences, approximately 15% recorded once. V was shortened by 3 bases and J by 2 bases, with 5 bases between the two germline ends. CDR3 size: 12 residues. CDR1 is SGHTA, CDR2 FQGNSA, per germline. This TCR came from a man aged 50 to 60 who received an inactivated influenza vaccine. The V and J genes are TRBV7-2 and TRBJ2-7, with D hard to call. The sample was PBMCs from blood, taken 14 days before vaccination. The CDR3 sequence: CASSLGTYEQYF. The DNA of the CDR3 is TGTGCCAGCAGCTTGGGGACCTACGAGCAGTACTTC.